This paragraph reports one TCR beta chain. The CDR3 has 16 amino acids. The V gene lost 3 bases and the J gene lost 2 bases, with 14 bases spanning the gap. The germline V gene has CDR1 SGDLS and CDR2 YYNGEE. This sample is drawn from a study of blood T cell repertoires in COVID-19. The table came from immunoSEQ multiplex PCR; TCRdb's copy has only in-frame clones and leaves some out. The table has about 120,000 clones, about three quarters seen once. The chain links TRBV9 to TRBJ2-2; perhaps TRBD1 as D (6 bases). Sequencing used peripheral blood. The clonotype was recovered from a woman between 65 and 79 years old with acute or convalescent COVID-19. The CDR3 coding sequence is TGTGCCAGCAGCGGATTCCAGGGGAGAAACACCGGGGAGCTGTTTTTT. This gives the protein CASSGFQGRNTGELFF.